This T cell receptor (beta chain) was observed in a study of CD8 T cells in Susac syndrome. RNA totalling roughly 0.5 to 1 ug underwent reverse transcription with random hexamers. Coverage of TCR beta CDR3 amplification by immunoSEQ multiplex PCR extended to 54 Vbeta and 13 Jbeta. TCRdb re-analysed the immunoSEQ multiplex PCR reads in MiXCR, keeping a single row per CDR3 protein. This sample yields approximately 150,000 distinct CDR3 sequences, of which roughly 94% are seen a single time; 0.08% to 0.095% belongs to the top ten. V dropped 4 bases and J dropped 4; count of bases not matched to a gene: 3. The CDR3 spans 13 residues. Germline V gene sequence: CDR1 LGHNA, CDR2 YSLEER. TEMRA cells were FACS-enriched, with CD8+ and CD4+ T cells isolated negatively.

The sequence came from a human donor with multiple sclerosis. The chain is built from TRBV4-3 and TRBJ1-1; 7 positions agree with TRBD1. Sequencing used CD4+ T cells from PBMCs. DNA for the CDR3: TGCGCCAGCAGCCCTCAGGGGGGCACTGAAGCTTTCTTT. Its translation is CASSPQGGTEAFF.